This T cell receptor beta chain was found in a study of shared clonotypes between healthy human individuals. Findings of the study overall: Non-shared clonotypes had lower generation probabilities than clonotypes shared by all four sorted-subset donors.

Using immunoSEQ multiplex PCR, the repertoire was profiled, and TCRdb retains in-frame clones only, with some absent. The sample yields 2 million to 2.5 million clones, approximately 96% seen once. V dropped 2 bases and J dropped 2 bases, with 12 bases sitting between them. CDR3 size: 15 residues. Germline V lookup: CDR1 GTSNPN, CDR2 SVGIG (reference sequence). For this clone: Its cognate antigen is unknown.

Material for sequencing was naive CD4+ T cells sorted from blood. This sample's subset: CD45RA+ positively selected. The origin of this receptor is a young man in good health. J is TRBJ1-4 and V is TRBV30; D is unclear. The CDR3 region is CAWSSPTLTNEKLFF. CDR3 in DNA: TGTGCCTGGAGTTCCCCGACACTCACTAATGAAAAACTGTTTTTT.